This paragraph reports one T cell receptor beta chain. Its antigen is unidentified. At sampling all donors were nominally healthy, likely with unrecorded immune exposures. This sample stems from a study of cytomegalovirus exposure and HLA in healthy donors. Findings and caveats of the study: In a later analysis, common viral pathogens appeared linked to several of the most significant clusters. A few chains linked to CMV were shown in vitro to be specific for CMV antigens. TCR beta V segments were, for the most part, productive about 87% or about 30% of the time in an earlier analysis.

Per germline, CDR1 MNHNY and CDR2 SVGAGI (reference sequence). Trimming took 1 base from V and 2 from J, leaving 8 bases between them. This CDR3 comprises 14 residues. The PCR used 60 Vbeta and 13 Jbeta primers. The protocol was immunoSEQ multiplex PCR, while the TCRdb copy is restricted to in-frame clones and leaves out a portion. This repertoire shows 110,000 or so clones, approximately 74% found once; its top ten account for more than 3.5%. This sequence was found in a woman aged 40 to 50 in good health and CMV-seropositive. The sample taken for sequencing was PBMCs. J is TRBJ1-1 and V is TRBV6-6; D might be TRBD1 (6 bases). CDR3 sequence: CASSYWTANTEAFF. The CDR3 nucleotides read TGTGCCAGCAGTTACTGGACAGCAAACACTGAAGCTTTCTTT.